This passage covers 24 T cell receptor beta chains from one sample sequenced in a study of cytomegalovirus exposure and HLA in healthy donors. PCR involved 60 Vbeta and 13 Jbeta primers. Using immunoSEQ multiplex PCR, the repertoire was profiled, and TCRdb retains in-frame clones only, with some absent. The sample contains 80,000 to 95,000 clones, over 55% of which appear only once. The sample taken for sequencing was PBMCs. The receptors shown here come from a woman in her twenties or thirties in good health and CMV-seronegative.

The chain uses TRBV28 and TRBJ1-2, with D maybe TRBD1 (5 bases). Deletions cut 4 bases from V and 6 bases from J, with 12 bases between. The CDR3 length is 13 residues. Germline values: CDR1 MDHEN, CDR2 SYDVKM. The CDR3, as DNA: TGTGCCAGCAGTTCCCAGGGATGGGATGGCTACACCTTC. It yields the protein CASSSQGWDGYTF.

The chain has TRBV27 and TRBJ2-4; 7 bases agree with TRBD1. CDR3 length equals 13 residues. J was trimmed by 4 bases and V by 6 bases; bases with no gene match: 3. Per germline, CDR1 MNHEY and CDR2 SMNVEV (reference sequence). The CDR3 sequence: CASSLTGKNIQYF. DNA of the CDR3: TGTGCCAGCAGCTTGACAGGGAAAAACATTCAGTACTTC.

The V call is TRBV6-6, the J call TRBJ2-7; possible D gene TRBD1, 5 bases. V was pared by 4 bases and J by 7 bases, with 8 bases between. The CDR3 totals 11 residues. CDR1 is MNHNY, CDR2 SVGAGI, per germline (reference sequence). CDR3 protein: CASSFQGEQYF. CDR3 coding DNA: TGTGCCAGCAGTTTTCAGGGAGAGCAGTACTTC.

The CDR3 region is CASSENSGPYNEQFF. The CDR3 DNA sequence: TGTGCCAGCAGCGAGAATAGCGGGCCATACAATGAGCAGTTCTTC. This chain joins TRBV9 and TRBJ2-1, with 7 bases matching TRBD2. The CDR3 sequence is 15 residues long. Trimming removed 3 bases from V and 4 bases from J; junction bases left unmatched: 7. Germline CDR1 and CDR2: SGDLS and YYNGEE.

The rearrangement joins TRBV5-6 to TRBJ2-5, with D possibly TRBD1 on 5 matching bases. V was cut by 4 bases and J by 8 bases, with 9 bases left in between. Per the germline V gene, CDR1 is SGHDT and CDR2 is YYEEEE. CDR3 length equals 11 residues. The CDR3 DNA reads TGTGCCAGCAGCGTCGACAGAACCCAGTACTTC. It encodes CASSVDRTQYF.

This clone was seen just once. The rearrangement links TRBV19 to TRBJ2-4, with a possible D match to TRBD2 (7 bases). Germline values: CDR1 LNHDA, CDR2 SQIVND (reference sequence). V was trimmed by 7 bases and J by 11 bases, leaving 18 bases between them. The CDR3 covers 13 residues. CDR3 sequence (DNA): TGTGCCAGTAAGGGGAGGGGGACCCCATTTCAGTACTTC. This translates into CASKGRGTPFQYF. Full variable domain (rest looked up from reference TRBV19 and TRBJ2-4): DGGITQSPKYLFRKEGQNVTLSCEQNLNHDAMYWYRQDPGQGLRLIYYSQIVNDFQKGDIAEGYSVSREKKESFPLTVTSAQKNPTAFYLCASKGRGTPFQYFGAGTRLSVL.

This chain joins TRBV7-2 and TRBJ1-5; unclear D gene. The germline V gene encodes CDR1 SGHTA and CDR2 FQGNSA. CDR3 length equals 15 residues. V shed 4 bases and J shed 0 bases, with 10 bases lying between them. CDR3 amino acids: CASSWRPNSNQPQHF. For the CDR3, the DNA is TGTGCCAGCAGCTGGAGACCCAATAGCAATCAGCCCCAGCATTTT.

The chain is built from TRBV10-3 and TRBJ2-5; 7 bases map to TRBD2. J gave up 1 base and V 8 bases, and 7 bases lay outside the gene matches. Germline CDR1 is ENHRY and CDR2 is SYGVKD. The CDR3 length is 14 residues. The CDR3 is CAIAPSGTQETQYF. DNA for the CDR3: TGTGCCATCGCCCCCAGCGGGACCCAAGAGACCCAGTACTTC.

The chain couples TRBV19 to TRBJ1-5; 8 positions match TRBD1. Trimming cost V 8 bases and J 3 bases; bases outside gene matches: 9. Germline loops: CDR1 LNHDA, CDR2 SQIVND (reference sequence). This CDR3 spans 15 amino acids. This chain's CDR3 is CASCRDRTHNQPQHF. The CDR3 bases are TGTGCCAGTTGCCGGGACAGGACGCACAATCAGCCCCAGCATTTT. The variable domain in full, with the rest retrieved from reference TRBV19 and TRBJ1-5, is DGGITQSPKYLFRKEGQNVTLSCEQNLNHDAMYWYRQDPGQGLRLIYYSQIVNDFQKGDIAEGYSVSREKKESFPLTVTSAQKNPTAFYLCASCRDRTHNQPQHFGDGTRLSIL.

V and J are TRBV7-9 and TRBJ2-5; 10 nucleotides align to TRBD1. The better agreement between TRBJ2-7 and the DNA end casts doubt on the J call. The CDR3 runs 15 residues. Germline loops: CDR1 SEHNR, CDR2 FQNEAQ (reference sequence). This CDR3 is CASSFLGQGYYEQYF. Here the CDR3 DNA reads TGTGCCAGCAGCTTTCTGGGACAGGGGTACTACGAGCAGTACTTC.

The sample holds one count of this clone. The chain uses TRBV29-1 and TRBJ2-5; weak D call: TRBD2 (7 bases). There are 13 residues in the CDR3. The V gene's germline CDR1 is SQVTM and CDR2 ANQGSEA. CDR3 sequence reads: CGGGGAGQETQYF. CDR3 coding DNA: TGCGGGGGAGGGGGGGCAGGGCAAGAGACCCAGTACTTC.

The rearrangement links TRBV7-9 to TRBJ2-1, with D maybe TRBD2 (7 bases). Germline values: CDR1 SEHNR, CDR2 FQNEAQ (reference sequence). Deletions cut 5 bases from V and 7 bases from J, with 12 bases between. The CDR3 runs 13 residues. CDR3: CASSIGGENEQFF. Written as DNA, the CDR3 is TGTGCCAGCAGCATAGGGGGGGAGAATGAGCAGTTCTTC. Combining the CDR3 with reference TRBV7-9 and TRBJ2-1 gives the whole variable domain DTGVSQNPRHKITKRGQNVTFRCDPISEHNRLYWYRQTLGQGPEFLTYFQNEAQLEKSRLLSDRFSAERPKGSFSTLEIQRTEQGDSAMYLCASSIGGENEQFFGPGTRLTVL.

V and J are TRBV7-3 and TRBJ2-7; TRBD1 aligns across 10 bases. Germline V gene lookup returns CDR1 SGHTA and CDR2 FQGTGA. The CDR3 has 16 residues. With 4 bases clipped from V and 5 bases from J, the junction kept 11 bases outside the gene matches. CDR3 sequence reads: CASSYTGTGAGDEQYF. The DNA for the CDR3 is TGTGCCAGCAGCTACACCGGGACAGGGGCGGGGGACGAGCAGTACTTC. The full variable domain, with the rest looked up from reference TRBV7-3 and TRBJ2-7, is GAGVSQTPSNKVTEKGKYVELRCDPISGHTALYWYRQSLGQGPEFLIYFQGTGAADDSGLPNDRFFAVRPEGSVSTLKIQRTERGDSAVYLCASSYTGTGAGDEQYFGPGTRLTVT.

V and J are TRBV5-4 and TRBJ2-2, with TRBD2 identical over 8 bases. Germline CDR1 reads SGHNT; CDR2 reads YYREEE (reference sequence). V trimming: 2 bases; J trimming: 7 bases; junction bases outside the gene matches: 10. There are 16 residues in the CDR3. The DNA for the CDR3 is TGTGCCAGCAGCTTAGGTTCCGGGAGGGCCGACGGGGAGCTGTTTTTT. This codes for CASSLGSGRADGELFF.

V is TRBV7-3 and J is TRBJ2-3; TRBD2 is a possible D gene (6 bases). CDR3 length: 15 residues. The germline gives CDR1 SGHTA, CDR2 FQGTGA. Trimming removed 6 bases from V and 4 bases from J, with 17 bases in between. The CDR3 coding sequence is TGTGCCAGCAGTCCAATCGTGGGGGGTTCAGATACGCAGTATTTT. It yields the protein CASSPIVGGSDTQYF.

V is TRBV7-9 and J is TRBJ2-7, with 8 bases aligning to TRBD1. With V trimmed by 11 bases and J by 3 bases, 9 bases remained unmatched. Germline V CDR1 and CDR2: SEHNR, FQNEAQ (reference sequence). The CDR3 spans 13 residues. The CDR3 here is CASRQGSLYEQYF. Written as DNA, the CDR3 is TGTGCCTCCCGACAGGGGTCCCTCTACGAGCAGTACTTC.

V usage is TRBV5-4 and J usage is TRBJ1-6; possibly TRBD1 for D (5 bases). The CDR3 extends over 13 amino acids. Trimming removed 4 bases from V and 10 bases from J, with 12 bases in between. The V gene's germline CDR1 is SGHNT and CDR2 YYREEE (reference sequence). The DNA of the CDR3 is TGTGCCAGCAGCCTCGGGGGTGGGTCACCCCTCCACTTT. The encoded protein is CASSLGGGSPLHF.

V is TRBV11-2 and J is TRBJ1-5; D gene ambiguous. The V gene lost 3 bases and the J gene lost 7 bases, with 13 bases spanning the gap. CDR1 is SGHAT and CDR2 is FQNNGV in the germline V gene. This CDR3 region has 14 residues. The CDR3 DNA reads as TGTGCCAGCAGCTTGGGGAGCCACCTGCAGCCCCAGCATTTT. Translation gives CASSLGSHLQPQHF.

This chain uses TRBV11-3 with TRBJ2-3; D perhaps matches TRBD1 (5 bases). In germline, CDR1 is SGHNT, CDR2 YENEEA. CDR3 length: 12 residues. The V gene lost 8 bases and the J gene lost 4 bases, with 10 bases spanning the gap. CDR3 sequence reads: CASGRAPDTQYF. Here the CDR3 DNA reads TGTGCCAGCGGCAGGGCGCCAGATACGCAGTATTTT.

The V call is TRBV6-1, the J call TRBJ1-2, with D possibly TRBD1 on 6 matching bases. Germline CDR1 is MNHNS and CDR2 is SASEGT. CDR3 length equals 14 residues. The V end lost 5 bases, the J end lost 2 bases, and 12 bases lay between the germline ends. The DNA for the CDR3 is TGTGCCAGCAGTTCCGGGACAACCAACTATGGCTACACCTTC. Encoded protein: CASSSGTTNYGYTF.

The chain is built from TRBV6-5 and TRBJ2-1, with a possible D match to TRBD1 (6 bases). The CDR3 consists of 15 residues. V shed 5 bases and J shed 2 bases, with 13 bases lying between them. The germline CDR1 and CDR2 sequences are MNHEY and SVGAGI. DNA of the CDR3: TGTGCCAGCAGTAGCGGACAGCGGACCTACAATGAGCAGTTCTTC. It encodes CASSSGQRTYNEQFF.

This chain links TRBV5-1 with TRBJ2-1, with D perhaps TRBD1 (6 bases). Germline V lookup: CDR1 SGHRS, CDR2 YFSETQ. This CDR3 comprises 16 residues. Trimming took 5 bases from V and 2 from J, leaving 17 bases between them. The CDR3 region is CASRSGTNDAYNEQFF. The CDR3 bases are TGCGCCAGCAGATCCGGGACAAATGACGCCTACAATGAGCAGTTCTTC.

This clone was counted a few times. The gene calls are TRBV6-1 and TRBJ2-3, with 8 positions matching TRBD2. The CDR3 covers 15 residues. CDR1 and CDR2 from the germline V gene are MNHNS and SASEGT. Trimming cost V 4 bases and J 4 bases; bases outside gene matches: 7. This chain's CDR3 is CASSALAGISDTQYF. CDR3 bases: TGTGCCAGCAGTGCGCTAGCGGGTATTTCAGATACGCAGTATTTT.

The chain links TRBV7-3 to TRBJ2-2; weak D call: TRBD1 (6 bases). V was clipped by 1 base and J by 6 bases, with 12 bases between them. CDR3 length: 15 amino acids. The germline V gene has CDR1 SGHTA and CDR2 FQGTGA. The chain's CDR3 is CASSLNQGSAGELFF. The CDR3 DNA is TGTGCCAGCAGCTTAAATCAGGGGTCGGCCGGGGAGCTGTTTTTT. The whole variable domain, remainder taken from reference TRBV7-3 and TRBJ2-2, is GAGVSQTPSNKVTEKGKYVELRCDPISGHTALYWYRQSLGQGPEFLIYFQGTGAADDSGLPNDRFFAVRPEGSVSTLKIQRTERGDSAVYLCASSLNQGSAGELFFGEGSRLTVL.